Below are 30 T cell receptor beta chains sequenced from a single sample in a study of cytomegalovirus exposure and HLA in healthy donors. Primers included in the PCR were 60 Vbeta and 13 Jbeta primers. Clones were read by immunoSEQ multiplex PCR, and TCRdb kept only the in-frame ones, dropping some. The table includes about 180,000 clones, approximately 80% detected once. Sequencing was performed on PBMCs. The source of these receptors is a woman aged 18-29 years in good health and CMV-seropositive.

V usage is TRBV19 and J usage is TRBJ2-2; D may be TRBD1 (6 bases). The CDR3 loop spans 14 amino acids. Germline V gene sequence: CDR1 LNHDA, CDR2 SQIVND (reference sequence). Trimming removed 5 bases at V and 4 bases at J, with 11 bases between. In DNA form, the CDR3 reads TGTGCCAGTAGTCAGGGGTTAGGCACCGGGGAGCTGTTTTTT. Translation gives CASSQGLGTGELFF.

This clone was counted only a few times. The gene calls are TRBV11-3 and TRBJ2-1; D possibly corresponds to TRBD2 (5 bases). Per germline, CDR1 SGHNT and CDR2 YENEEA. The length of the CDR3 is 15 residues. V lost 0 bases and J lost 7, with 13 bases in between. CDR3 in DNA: TGTGCCAGCAGCTTAGATCAACGGACGGGGAATGAGCAGTTCTTC. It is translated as CASSLDQRTGNEQFF.

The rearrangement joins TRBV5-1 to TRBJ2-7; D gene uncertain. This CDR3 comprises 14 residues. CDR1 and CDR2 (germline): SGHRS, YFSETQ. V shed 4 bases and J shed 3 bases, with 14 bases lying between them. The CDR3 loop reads CASSQAMAYYEQYF. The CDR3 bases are TGCGCCAGCAGCCAGGCCATGGCCTACTACGAGCAGTACTTC.

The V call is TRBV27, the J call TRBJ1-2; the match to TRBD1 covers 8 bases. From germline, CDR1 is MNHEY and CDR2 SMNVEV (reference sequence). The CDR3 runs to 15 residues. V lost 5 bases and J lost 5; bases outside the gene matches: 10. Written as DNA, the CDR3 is TGTGCCAGCAGTGATCCGGGACAGGAGATTTATGGCTACACCTTC. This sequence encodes CASSDPGQEIYGYTF.

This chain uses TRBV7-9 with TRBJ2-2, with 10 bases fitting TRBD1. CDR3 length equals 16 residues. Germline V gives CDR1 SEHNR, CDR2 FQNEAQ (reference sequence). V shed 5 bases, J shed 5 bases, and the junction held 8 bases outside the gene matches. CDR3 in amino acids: CASSTTGGVLTGELFF. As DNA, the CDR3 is TGTGCCAGCAGCACGACAGGGGGCGTTTTAACCGGGGAGCTGTTTTTT. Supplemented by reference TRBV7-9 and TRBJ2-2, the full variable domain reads DTGVSQNPRHKITKRGQNVTFRCDPISEHNRLYWYRQTLGQGPEFLTYFQNEAQLEKSRLLSDRFSAERPKGSFSTLEIQRTEQGDSAMYLCASSTTGGVLTGELFFGEGSRLTVL.

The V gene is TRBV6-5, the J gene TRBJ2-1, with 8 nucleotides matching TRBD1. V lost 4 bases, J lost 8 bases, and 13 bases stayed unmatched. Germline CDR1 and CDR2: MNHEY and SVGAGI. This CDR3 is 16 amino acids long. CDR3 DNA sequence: TGTGCCAGCAGTTTTGTCTTGGGACAGGCTACGGATGAGCAGTTCTTC. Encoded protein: CASSFVLGQATDEQFF.

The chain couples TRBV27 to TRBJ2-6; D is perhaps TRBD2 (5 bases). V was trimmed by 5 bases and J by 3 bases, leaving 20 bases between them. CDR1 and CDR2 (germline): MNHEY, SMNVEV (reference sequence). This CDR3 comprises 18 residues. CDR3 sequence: CASSPPTGIGSGANVLTF. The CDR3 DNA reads TGTGCCAGCAGTCCCCCGACCGGGATTGGAAGTGGGGCCAACGTCCTGACTTTC.

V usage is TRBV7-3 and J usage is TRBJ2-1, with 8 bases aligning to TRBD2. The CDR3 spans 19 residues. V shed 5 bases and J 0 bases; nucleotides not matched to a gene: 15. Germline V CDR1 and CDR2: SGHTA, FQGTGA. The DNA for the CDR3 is TGTGCCAGCAGCCCTCGGGAGGGAGCGGGGCCCGCCTCCTACAATGAGCAGTTCTTC. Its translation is CASSPREGAGPASYNEQFF.

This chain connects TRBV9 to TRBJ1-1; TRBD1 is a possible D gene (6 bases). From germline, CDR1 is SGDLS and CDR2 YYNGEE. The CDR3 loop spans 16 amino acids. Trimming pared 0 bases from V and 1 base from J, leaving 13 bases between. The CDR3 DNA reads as TGTGCCAGCAGCGTAGCCTCAGGGGCTACGAACACTGAAGCTTTCTTT. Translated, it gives CASSVASGATNTEAFF.

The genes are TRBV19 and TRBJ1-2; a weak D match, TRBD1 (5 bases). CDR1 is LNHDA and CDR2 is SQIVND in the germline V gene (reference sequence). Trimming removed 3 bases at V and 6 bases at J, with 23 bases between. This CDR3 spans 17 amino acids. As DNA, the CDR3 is TGTGCCAGTAGTATTTCCTCCAGCATTCAGGGTGTAAATGGCTACACCTTC. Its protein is CASSISSSIQGVNGYTF. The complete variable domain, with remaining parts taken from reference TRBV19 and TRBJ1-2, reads DGGITQSPKYLFRKEGQNVTLSCEQNLNHDAMYWYRQDPGQGLRLIYYSQIVNDFQKGDIAEGYSVSREKKESFPLTVTSAQKNPTAFYLCASSISSSIQGVNGYTFGSGTRLTVV.

This CDR3 reads CASDGTSRAGDSYEQYF. The CDR3 DNA reads TGTGCCAGCGATGGAACGTCGCGGGCAGGGGACTCCTACGAGCAGTACTTC. The J gene is TRBJ2-7, the V gene TRBV6-4; a weak D match, TRBD1 (6 bases). Trimming took 8 bases from V and 0 from J, leaving 23 bases between them. CDR1 and CDR2 from the germline V gene are MRHNA and SNTAGT. The CDR3 is made up of 17 amino acids.

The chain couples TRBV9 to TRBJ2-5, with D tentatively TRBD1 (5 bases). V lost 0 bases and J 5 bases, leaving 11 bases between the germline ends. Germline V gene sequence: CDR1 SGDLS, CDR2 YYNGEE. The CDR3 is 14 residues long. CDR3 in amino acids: CASSVATNRETQYF. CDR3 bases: TGTGCCAGCAGCGTAGCTACTAACAGGGAGACCCAGTACTTC.

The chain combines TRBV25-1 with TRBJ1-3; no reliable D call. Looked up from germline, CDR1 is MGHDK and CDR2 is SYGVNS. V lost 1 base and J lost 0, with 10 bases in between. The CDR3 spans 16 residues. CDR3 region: CASSEFRGLSGNTIYF. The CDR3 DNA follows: TGTGCCAGCAGTGAATTTCGGGGTCTCTCTGGAAACACCATATATTTT.

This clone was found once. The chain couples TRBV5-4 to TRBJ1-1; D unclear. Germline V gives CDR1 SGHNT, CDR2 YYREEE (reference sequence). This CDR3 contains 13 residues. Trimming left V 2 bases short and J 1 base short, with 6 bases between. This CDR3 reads CASSFTENTEAFF. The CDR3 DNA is TGTGCCAGCAGCTTTACTGAGAACACTGAAGCTTTCTTT.

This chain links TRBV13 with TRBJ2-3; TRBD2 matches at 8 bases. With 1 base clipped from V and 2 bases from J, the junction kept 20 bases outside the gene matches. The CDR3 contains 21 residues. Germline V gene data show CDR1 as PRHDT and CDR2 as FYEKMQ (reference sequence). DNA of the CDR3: TGTGCCAGCAGCTTAGAAAGCCTTAAACTAGCGGATCAACTTGTCACAGATACGCAGTATTTT. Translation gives CASSLESLKLADQLVTDTQYF.

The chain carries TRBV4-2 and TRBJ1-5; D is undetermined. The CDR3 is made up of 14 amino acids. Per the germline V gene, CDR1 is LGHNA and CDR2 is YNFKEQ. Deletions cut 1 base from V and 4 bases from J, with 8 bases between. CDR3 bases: TGTGCCAGCAGCCAAGCACATCAGAATCAGCCCCAGCATTTT. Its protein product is CASSQAHQNQPQHF.

This CDR3 reads CASSQERGWANEQFF. In DNA, the CDR3 is TGTGCCAGCAGCCAAGAGCGGGGGTGGGCCAATGAGCAGTTCTTC. The rearrangement uses TRBV4-2 and TRBJ2-1; 7 positions agree with TRBD2. The V gene end was trimmed by 0 bases and the J gene end by 6 bases; junction bases not matched to a gene: 5. The CDR3 contains 15 residues. CDR1 and CDR2 from the germline V gene are LGHNA and YNFKEQ.

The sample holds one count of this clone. In nucleotides, the CDR3 is TGTGCCATCGCCCCTTGGGGGCAGGAGAACACTGAAGCTTTCTTT. It is translated as CAIAPWGQENTEAFF. This sequence joins TRBV10-3 and TRBJ1-1, with D maybe TRBD1 (6 bases). V dropped 8 bases and J dropped 1 base, with 17 bases sitting between them. There are 15 residues in the CDR3. Germline assignment: CDR1 ENHRY and CDR2 SYGVKD.

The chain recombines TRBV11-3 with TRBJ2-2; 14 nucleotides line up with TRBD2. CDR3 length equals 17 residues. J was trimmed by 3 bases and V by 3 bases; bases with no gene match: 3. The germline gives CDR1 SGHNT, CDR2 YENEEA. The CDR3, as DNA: TGTGCCAGCAGCTTTGGACTAGCGGGGGGATACACCGGGGAGCTGTTTTTT. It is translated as CASSFGLAGGYTGELFF.

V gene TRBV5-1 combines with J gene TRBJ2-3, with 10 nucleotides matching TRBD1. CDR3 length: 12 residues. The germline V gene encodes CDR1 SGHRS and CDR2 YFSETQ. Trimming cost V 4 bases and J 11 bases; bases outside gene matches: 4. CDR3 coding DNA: TGCGCCAGCAGCCGGGACAGGGGTAAGCAGTATTTT. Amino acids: CASSRDRGKQYF. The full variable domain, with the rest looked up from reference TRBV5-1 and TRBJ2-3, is KAGVTQTPRYLIKTRGQQVTLSCSPISGHRSVSWYQQTPGQGLQFLFEYFSETQRNKGNFPGRFSGRQFSNSRSEMNVSTLELGDSALYLCASSRDRGKQYFGPGTRLTVL.

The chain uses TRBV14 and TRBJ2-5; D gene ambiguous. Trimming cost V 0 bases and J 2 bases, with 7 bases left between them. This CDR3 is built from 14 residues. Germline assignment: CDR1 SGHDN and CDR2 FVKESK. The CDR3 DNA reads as TGTGCCAGCAGCCAAGAACTGCTTCAAGAGACCCAGTACTTC. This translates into CASSQELLQETQYF.

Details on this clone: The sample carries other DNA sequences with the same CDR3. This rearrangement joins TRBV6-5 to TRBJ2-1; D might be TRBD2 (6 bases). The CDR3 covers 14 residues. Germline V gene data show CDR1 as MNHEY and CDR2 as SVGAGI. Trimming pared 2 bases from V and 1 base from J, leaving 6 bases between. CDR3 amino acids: CASSYRGSYNEQFF. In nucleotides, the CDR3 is TGTGCCAGCAGTTACCGGGGGTCCTACAATGAGCAGTTCTTC.

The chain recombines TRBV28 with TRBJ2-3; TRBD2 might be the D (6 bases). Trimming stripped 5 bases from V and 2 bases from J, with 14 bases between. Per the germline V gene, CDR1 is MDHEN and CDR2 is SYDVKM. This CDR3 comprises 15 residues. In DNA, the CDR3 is TGTGCCAGCAGTCCTAGGGGCGGGGTCACAGATACGCAGTATTTT. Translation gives CASSPRGGVTDTQYF.

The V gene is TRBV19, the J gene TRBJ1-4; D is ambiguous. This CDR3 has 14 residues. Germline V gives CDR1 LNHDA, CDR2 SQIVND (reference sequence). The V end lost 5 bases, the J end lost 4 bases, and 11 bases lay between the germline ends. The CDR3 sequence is CASSPSRLNEKLFF. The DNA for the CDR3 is TGTGCCAGTAGTCCCAGTCGCCTTAATGAAAAACTGTTTTTT.

CDR3 protein: CASSYSSLAGNYEQYF. The CDR3 region has the DNA TGTGCCAGCAGTTACTCATCCCTAGCGGGGAACTACGAGCAGTACTTC. The rearrangement uses TRBV6-5 and TRBJ2-5, with TRBD2 identical over 9 bases. The J call may be wrong; the DNA end is better matched by TRBJ2-7. Germline values: CDR1 MNHEY, CDR2 SVGAGI. This CDR3 region has 16 residues.

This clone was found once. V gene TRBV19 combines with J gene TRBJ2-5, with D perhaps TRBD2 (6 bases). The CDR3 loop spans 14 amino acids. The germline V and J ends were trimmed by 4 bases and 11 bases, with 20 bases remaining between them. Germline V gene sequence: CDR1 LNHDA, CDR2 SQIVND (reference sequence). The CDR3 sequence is CASSTGTGPWEQYF. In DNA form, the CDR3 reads TGTGCCAGTAGTACCGGGACTGGACCTTGGGAGCAGTACTTC.

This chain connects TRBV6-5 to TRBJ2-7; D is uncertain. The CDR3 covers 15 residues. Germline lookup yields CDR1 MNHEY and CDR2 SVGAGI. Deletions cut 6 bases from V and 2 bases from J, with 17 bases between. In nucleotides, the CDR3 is TGTGCCAGCAGACCCTCTTTGCCAGGCGCCTACGAGCAGTACTTC. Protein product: CASRPSLPGAYEQYF.

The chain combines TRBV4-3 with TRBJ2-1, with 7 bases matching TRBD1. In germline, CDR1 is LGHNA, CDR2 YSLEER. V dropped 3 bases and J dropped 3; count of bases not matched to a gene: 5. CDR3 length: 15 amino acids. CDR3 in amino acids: CASSHARDSYNEQFF. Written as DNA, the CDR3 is TGCGCCAGCAGCCACGCTCGGGACAGCTACAATGAGCAGTTCTTC.

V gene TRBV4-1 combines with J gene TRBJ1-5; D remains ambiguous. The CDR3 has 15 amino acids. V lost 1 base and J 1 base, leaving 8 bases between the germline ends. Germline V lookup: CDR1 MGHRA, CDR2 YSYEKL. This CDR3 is CASSQAQASNQPQHF. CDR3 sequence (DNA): TGCGCCAGCAGCCAAGCCCAGGCCAGCAATCAGCCCCAGCATTTT.

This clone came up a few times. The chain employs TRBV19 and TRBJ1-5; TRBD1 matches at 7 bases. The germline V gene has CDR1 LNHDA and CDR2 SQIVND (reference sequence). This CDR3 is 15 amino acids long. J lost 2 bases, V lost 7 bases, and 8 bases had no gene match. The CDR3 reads CASMEQGVGNQPQHF. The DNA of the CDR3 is TGTGCCAGTATGGAGCAGGGGGTCGGCAATCAGCCCCAGCATTTT.